This TCR beta chain was captured by sequencing in a study of OX40 agonist ivuxolimab in advanced cancers. Background on the study: Cohort: 82.7% men, mean age roughly 60, aged about 20 to 90. Three patients showed partial responses: one hepatocellular carcinoma and two cutaneous melanoma cases.

As concerns this clone: What it binds is not known.

Points from the study as a whole: Part of the nonresponder group also had normalized T-cell clonal expansion that was low. Fewer expanded clones were found on average in CD4+ than in CD8+ T cells.

The CDR3 extends over 12 amino acids. Trimming left V 2 bases short and J 3 bases short, with 3 bases between. Germline V gene lookup returns CDR1 KGHSH and CDR2 LQKENI. The table came from immunoSEQ multiplex PCR; TCRdb's copy has only in-frame clones and leaves some out. The profile shows about 64,000 clones, around 89% of them singletons. The genes are TRBV18 and TRBJ2-3; D is undetermined. This TCR derives from an adult with an advanced solid tumor such as melanoma, head and neck, liver or kidney cancer. Sequences were derived from CD4+ or CD8+ T cells sorted from blood, sampled in a trial of the OX40 agonist ivuxolimab. CDR3 sequence: CASSPATDTQYF. CDR3 DNA sequence: TGTGCCAGCTCACCAGCAACAGATACGCAGTATTTT.